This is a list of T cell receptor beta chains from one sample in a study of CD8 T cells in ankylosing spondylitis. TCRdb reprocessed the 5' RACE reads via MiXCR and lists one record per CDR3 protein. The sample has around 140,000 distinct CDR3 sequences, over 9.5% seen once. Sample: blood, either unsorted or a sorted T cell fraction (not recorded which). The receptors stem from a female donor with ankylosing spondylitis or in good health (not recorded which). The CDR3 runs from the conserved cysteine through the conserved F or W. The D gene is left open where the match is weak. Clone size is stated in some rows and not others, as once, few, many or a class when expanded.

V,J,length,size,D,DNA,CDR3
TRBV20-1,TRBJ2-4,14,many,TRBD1,TGCAGTGCGGAGGGACAGGGGGTCAAAAACATTCAGTACTTC,CSAEGQGVKNIQYF
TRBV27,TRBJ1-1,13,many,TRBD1,TGTGCCAGCAGTTCGACAGGGGGACTTGGGACTTTCTTT,CASSSTGGLGTFF
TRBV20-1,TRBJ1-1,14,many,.,TGCAGTGCTAGAGGCGACAGGCTTAACACTGAAGCTTTCTTT,CSARGDRLNTEAFF
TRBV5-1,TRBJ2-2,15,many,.,TGCGCCAGCACCAACTCCGGGGGAGCCACCGGGGAGCTGTTTTTT,CASTNSGGATGELFF
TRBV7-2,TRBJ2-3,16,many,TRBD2,TGTGCCAGCAGCCCCCGGCTAGCGGGAATGATAGATACGCAGTATTTT,CASSPRLAGMIDTQYF
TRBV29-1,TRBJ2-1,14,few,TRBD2,TGCAGCGTCGAGACTAGCGGGAACAGGAAAGAGCAGTTCTTC,CSVETSGNRKEQFF
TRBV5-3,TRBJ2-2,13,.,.,TGTGCCATGACCCTAGGGCTCACCGGGGAGCTGTTTTTT,CAMTLGLTGELFF
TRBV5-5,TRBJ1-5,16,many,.,TGTGCCAGCAGCTTGGCCGGCGGAGGGTCCCATCAGCCCCAGCATTTT,CASSLAGGGSHQPQHF
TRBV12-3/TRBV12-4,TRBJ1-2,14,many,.,TGTGCCAGCAGTTTACTTGGGCCCCACTATGGCTACACCTTC,CASSLLGPHYGYTF
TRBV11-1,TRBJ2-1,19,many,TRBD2,TGTGCCAGCAGCTTTACGGGACTAGCGGGATCGAGCTCCTACAATGAGCAGTTCTTC,CASSFTGLAGSSSYNEQFF
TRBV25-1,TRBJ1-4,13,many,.,TGTGCCAGCAGTGAATCCGGTTACGAAAAACTGTTTTTT,CASSESGYEKLFF
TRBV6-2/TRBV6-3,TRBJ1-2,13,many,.,TGTGCCAGCAGTGACACAGCTAACTATGGCTACACCTTC,CASSDTANYGYTF
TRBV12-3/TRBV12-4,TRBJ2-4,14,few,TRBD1,TGTGCCAGCAGTTTCACAGGGGTGCAAAACATTCAGTACTTC,CASSFTGVQNIQYF
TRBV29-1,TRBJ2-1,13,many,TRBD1,TGCAGCGTTCCGGGACAGGGTGACAATGAGCAGTTCTTC,CSVPGQGDNEQFF
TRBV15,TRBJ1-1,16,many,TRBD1,TGTGCCACCAGCAGAGGCATACAGGGGTGGGACACTGAAGCTTTCTTT,CATSRGIQGWDTEAFF
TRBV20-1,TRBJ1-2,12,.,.,TGCAGTTCATACAGTGACAGAAAGGGCTACACCTTC,CSSYSDRKGYTF
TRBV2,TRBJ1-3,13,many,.,TGTGCCAGCAGTGAAAGAATTGTCCGGACCAGATATTTT,CASSERIVRTRYF
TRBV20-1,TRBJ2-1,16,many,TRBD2,TGCAGTGCTTTAGGCTCCCTAGCGGGAGTATACAATGAGCAGTTCTTC,CSALGSLAGVYNEQFF
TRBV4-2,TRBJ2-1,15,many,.,TGTGCCAGCAGCCAAGAGGAGGGGACCTACAATGAGCAGTTCTTC,CASSQEEGTYNEQFF
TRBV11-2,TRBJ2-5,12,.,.,TGTGCCAGCAGTCACTCCAAGGAGACCCAGTACTTC,CASSHSKETQYF
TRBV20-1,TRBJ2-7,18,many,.,TGCAGTGCTAGAGATTGGGTTTCCGGCAGGTTTTCGTCCTACGAGCAGTACTTC,CSARDWVSGRFSSYEQYF
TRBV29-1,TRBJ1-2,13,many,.,TGCAGCGTTGTTCGGCCCAACGGGTATGGCTACACCTTC,CSVVRPNGYGYTF
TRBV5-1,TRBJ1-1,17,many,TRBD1,TGCGCCAGCAGACGCGGACAGGGGATCATGATAGACACTGAAGCTTTCTTT,CASRRGQGIMIDTEAFF
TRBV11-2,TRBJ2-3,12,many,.,TGTGCCAGCAGCTTAGGGCTACCGACGCAGTATTTT,CASSLGLPTQYF
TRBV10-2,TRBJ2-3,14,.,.,TGCGCCAGCAGCGGGAGAACAGGGTTAGATACGCAGTATTTT,CASSGRTGLDTQYF
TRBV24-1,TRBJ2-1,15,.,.,TGTGCCACTAGGGACACCTCGAGCTCCTACAATGAGCAGTTCTTC,CATRDTSSSYNEQFF
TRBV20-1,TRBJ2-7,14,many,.,TGCAGTGCGAAGGGCCACGCCCGATCCTACGAGCAGTACTTC,CSAKGHARSYEQYF
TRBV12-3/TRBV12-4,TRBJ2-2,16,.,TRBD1,TGTGCCAGCAGAGACAGGACAGGCGGTAACACCGGGGAGCTGTTTTTT,CASRDRTGGNTGELFF
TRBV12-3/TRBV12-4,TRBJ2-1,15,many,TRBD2,TGTGCCAGCACCTTGGCTAGCGGGGGCTGGGGTGAGCAGTTCTTC,CASTLASGGWGEQFF
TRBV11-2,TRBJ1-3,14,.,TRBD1,TGTGCCAGCAGCCTCCGACAGGGAGTAAACACCATATATTTT,CASSLRQGVNTIYF
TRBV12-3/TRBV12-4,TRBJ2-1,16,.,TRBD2,TGTGCCAGCAGTTTAATGCCGGGACTAGGTGACAATGAGCAGTTCTTC,CASSLMPGLGDNEQFF
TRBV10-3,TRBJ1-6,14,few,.,TGTGCCATCAGTGAAGGCAGAAATAATTCACCCCTCCACTTT,CAISEGRNNSPLHF
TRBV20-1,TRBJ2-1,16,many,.,TGCAGTTCGACCGAACCTAATCGAGGGTCCTACAATGAGCAGTTCTTC,CSSTEPNRGSYNEQFF
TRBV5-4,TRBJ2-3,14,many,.,TGTGCCAGCAGCTCGGTTCGGAGCACAGATACGCAGTATTTT,CASSSVRSTDTQYF
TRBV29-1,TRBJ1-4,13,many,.,TGCAGCGTTGAGATCCGAAACGGTGAAAAACTGTTTTTT,CSVEIRNGEKLFF
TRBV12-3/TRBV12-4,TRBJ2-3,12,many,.,TGTGCCAGCAGCACCCAGTCAGATACGCAGTATTTT,CASSTQSDTQYF
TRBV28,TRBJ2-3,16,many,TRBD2,TGTGCCAGCAGTTGGGGACTAGCGGGAGGCACAGATACGCAGTATTTT,CASSWGLAGGTDTQYF
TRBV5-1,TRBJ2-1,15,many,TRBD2,TGCGCCAGCAGCTTGGTCCTAGCGGGAGCTAATGAGCAGTTCTTC,CASSLVLAGANEQFF
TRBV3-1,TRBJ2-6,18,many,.,TGTGCCAGCAGCCAAGTGGCAGGTCTCAGCTCTGGGGCCAACGTCCTGACTTTC,CASSQVAGLSSGANVLTF
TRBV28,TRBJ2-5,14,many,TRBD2,TGTGCCAGCAGTTCCCGGACTAGCCAAGAGACCCAGTACTTC,CASSSRTSQETQYF
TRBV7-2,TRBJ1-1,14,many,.,TGTGCCAGCAGCATTACGACAGGTAACACTGAAGCTTTCTTT,CASSITTGNTEAFF